The subject of this entry is one T cell receptor beta chain. Its recognized antigen is unknown. Per-base quality was not reported, and no clone a single base away is much larger than it. What this sample's time point label stands for: pre-sensitization, week 0. The intended sense of this specimen's treatment or condition label: therapeutic diphenylcyclopropenone sensitization with weekly scalp DPC. At every patch-test visit, the blood draw took place before the patch test was put on. Patients were eligible if aged 18 to 70, diagnosed with alopecia and judged suitable for DPC therapy, and pregnant patients were excluded. Total RNA was extracted from unfractionated whole blood collected in Tempus Blood RNA tubes. These data come from a study of human T cells and chemical hapten exposure (dated by TCRdb to the early 2020s). Regarding the study in general: For sensitization, 2% DPC in acetone was applied to a 2 cm by 2 cm area of upper inner arm skin. Throughout the study period of 20 to 30 weeks, patients also received therapeutic DPC doses to the scalp every week. Patch tests used Finn chambers with 0.01% DPC on the upper back, scored after 6 days by International Contact Dermatitis Research Group standards. Alopecia areata with under or over 50% scalp involvement, alopecia totalis and alopecia universalis were represented in the patient cohort, which was mostly female. Libraries were pooled for sequencing, and variation in per-sample TCR yields was attributed mainly to small differences in library volumes within the pool. The study tracked peripheral blood TCR repertoire changes in vivo during primary and secondary sensitization to the hapten diphenylcyclopropenone (DPC) in alopecia patients. Blood was sampled from patients pre-sensitization (week 0) and at 2, 6 and about 24 weeks after DPC sensitization. Nearly 30 alopecia patients gave blood for TCR sequencing at one to four time points (pre-sensitization, 2, 6 and 24 weeks). Beyond this particular receptor, the publication reports: DPC sensitization did not change the number of TCRs with a frequency above 1 in 1000, and there was no evidence of changes in global repertoire structure. After repeated subsampling, the strength of the expansion versus patch-test correlation and the threshold at which it became significant changed. Alopecia, a presumed autoimmune disease, was present in all patients, so the immune response of the patients might differ from that of healthy individuals. Significantly more large CDR3 similarity clusters were formed by expanded TCRs than by pre-sensitization or healthy control sets, consistent with antigen-driven responses. Patch test score correlated positively with the number of PT1 expanded TCRs, reaching significance at thresholds 8, 16 and 32 but not at 4.

Libraries were made using RACE. Sequencing took place on a NextSeq 500. Library preparation attached unique molecular identifiers to individual cDNA molecules for quantitative, reproducible TCR counting. Each blood RNA sample was used to sequence both TCR alpha and TCR beta chains. Turning to the authors' computational methods: Samples had a median of about 96,000 TCRs, with a range from roughly 20,000 to 700,000. V, J and CDR3 annotation of the TCR reads was performed with the Decombinator software suite. To make PS versus PT1 abundance plots, every sample was subsampled to the same number of TCRs (28,000). TCRs were defined as expanded if absent before sensitization and observed at least eight times at the 2-week time point. TCRdb's own reprocessing of the public reads used fastp at Q25 and MiXCR and kept productive beta chains. Here each entry gathers all rows of one CDR3 protein and keeps the most common genes and DNA. Here the V and J calls rest on TCRdb's processing, not on the authors' analysis. The sample records some 400,000 distinct CDR3 sequences, more than 4.5% of which are singletons. The ten largest clones capture 2.6% of the sample.

V and J are trimmed by 4 bases and 4 bases, and the gene matches miss 5 bases of the junction. The germline V gene supplies CDR1 SGHRS and CDR2 YFSETQ. From cysteine to phenylalanine, the CDR3 is 13 amino acids long. Just CDR3 DNA is preserved here, 39 bases in frame from base 1. The source is a woman between 45 and 65 years old with alopecia areata. Some clones in this sample may be carry-over from other donors' samples. The chain is assembled from TRBV5-1 and TRBJ2-7; 7 of the junction bases match TRBD1. The sample was whole blood, taken in connection with sensitization to the hapten diphenylcyclopropenone (DPC). The CDR3 sequence is CASSHDRDYEQYF. The DNA is as follows: TGCGCCAGCAGCCATGACAGGGATTACGAGCAGTACTTC.